This paragraph covers one T cell receptor (beta chain) sequence. This record belongs to a study of blood T cell repertoires in COVID-19. Sequenced by immunoSEQ multiplex PCR; TCRdb stores in-frame clones only, minus some. The table shows a few hundred thousand clones, with roughly 90% occurring only once. Trimming stripped 1 base from V and 0 bases from J, with 8 bases between. Germline V lookup: CDR1 SNHLY, CDR2 FYNNEI. CDR3 length: 15 amino acids. This clonotype was obtained from a woman under 40 who had recovered from COVID-19. J is TRBJ2-3 and V is TRBV2; tentatively, D is TRBD2 (6 bases). The material sequenced was PBMCs or T cells enriched from blood (not recorded which). This chain's CDR3 is CASSEVGGSTDTQYF. The CDR3 region has the DNA TGTGCCAGCAGTGAAGTCGGGGGAAGCACAGATACGCAGTATTTT.